Sequencing of this TCR beta chain was carried out in a study of pediatric ulcerative colitis. Whole-study results and caveats: A couple of patients had blood samples with substantially reduced template counts.

This was a survey-level run. The data were produced by immunoSEQ multiplex PCR, yet TCRdb's version contains in-frame clones alone and is incomplete. The table includes 64,000 or so clones, about 80% detected once. Trimming stripped 6 bases from V and 6 bases from J, with 9 bases between. The germline CDR1 and CDR2 sequences are LNHDA and SQIVND (reference sequence). The CDR3 is 11 amino acids. On this clone itself: The antigen is undetermined.

The receptor comes from a boy aged 5-17 years with moderate ulcerative colitis. The genes are TRBV19 and TRBJ2-7; D is uncertain. The sequenced sample consisted of blood. The CDR3 sequence is CASSLLGEQYF. CDR3 sequence (DNA): TGTGCCAGTAGCCTCCTAGGCGAGCAGTACTTC.